This TCR beta chain emerged from a study of blood T cell repertoires in COVID-19 (dated by TCRdb to the early 2020s). Describing the broader study: Samples covering the acute and convalescent phases of COVID-19 were provided by collaborators in the United States, Italy and Spain. The prospective study material was composed of cDNA or gDNA derived from T cells, B-cell-depleted T cells, or PBMCs. The dataset comprised deeply sampled blood TCRbeta repertoires from subjects exposed to, actively infected with, or recovered from COVID-19. The repertoires were made available in a free public database intended to serve as a resource for research on the immune response to SARS-CoV-2. Samples came from the ongoing ImmuneRACE study (first 160 participants) plus 1,254 subjects from 6 global collaborators. The sample metadata nearly always contained a de-identified subject ID, COVID-19 status, age in years and sex. Where HLA class I and class II types were available, the types were taken from metadata supplied by the sample provider, not from assay-based typing. The full study reports these points: The amount of clinical and demographic metadata varied by source and participant and was provided uncurated.

Whole blood was collected in K2EDTA tubes by collaborating institutions according to the institutions' own protocols. For TCRbeta analysis, collaborator samples were shipped as frozen whole blood, as isolated PBMCs, or as DNA extracted from either sample type. TCRbeta CDR3 regions were amplified from genomic DNA using the immunoSEQ Assay, a bias-controlled multiplex PCR. From the authors' description of their analysis: The number of nucleated cells in each sample was estimated by amplification of reference gene primers within the assay. To quantify the absolute abundance of each unique TCRbeta CDR3 rearrangement, sequence reads were collapsed and filtered. For each sample, productive Simpson clonality was calculated by taking the square root of Simpson's diversity index across productive rearrangements. TCRdb stores this immuneACCESS table with in-frame sequences only. Part of the clones is absent; in the studies checked, under half of the shortfall reflects unresolved V genes, and no reason is known for the rest. Clonal size and the V and J genes are those of that table, whereas D and trimming came from the DNA. For this sample there are approximately 230,000 clones; about four fifths appear just once. Jointly, the top ten make up approximately 5.9% of the sample.

V drops 4 bases and J drops 11 bases, leaving 31 bases in between. The CDR3 goes from the cysteine to the phenylalanine over 18 residues. CDR3 DNA only is kept here, 54 bases in frame from base 1. Via the germline V gene (reference sequence), CDR1 is MNHEY and CDR2 SMNVEV. A note on this clone: No cognate antigen has been identified for it. Per-base quality was not reported, and no clone a single base away is much larger than it.

This sequence originates from an elderly man with acute or convalescent COVID-19. Sequencing was performed on peripheral blood. The rearranged chain carries TRBV27 and TRBJ2-3; a tentative D match to TRBD2 spans 6 bases. The nucleotides read TGTGCCAGCAGTTCCACCTCTAGCGCCCAAGAGATACGGGGTGGGCAGTATTTT. It codes for CASSSTSSAQEIRGGQYF.